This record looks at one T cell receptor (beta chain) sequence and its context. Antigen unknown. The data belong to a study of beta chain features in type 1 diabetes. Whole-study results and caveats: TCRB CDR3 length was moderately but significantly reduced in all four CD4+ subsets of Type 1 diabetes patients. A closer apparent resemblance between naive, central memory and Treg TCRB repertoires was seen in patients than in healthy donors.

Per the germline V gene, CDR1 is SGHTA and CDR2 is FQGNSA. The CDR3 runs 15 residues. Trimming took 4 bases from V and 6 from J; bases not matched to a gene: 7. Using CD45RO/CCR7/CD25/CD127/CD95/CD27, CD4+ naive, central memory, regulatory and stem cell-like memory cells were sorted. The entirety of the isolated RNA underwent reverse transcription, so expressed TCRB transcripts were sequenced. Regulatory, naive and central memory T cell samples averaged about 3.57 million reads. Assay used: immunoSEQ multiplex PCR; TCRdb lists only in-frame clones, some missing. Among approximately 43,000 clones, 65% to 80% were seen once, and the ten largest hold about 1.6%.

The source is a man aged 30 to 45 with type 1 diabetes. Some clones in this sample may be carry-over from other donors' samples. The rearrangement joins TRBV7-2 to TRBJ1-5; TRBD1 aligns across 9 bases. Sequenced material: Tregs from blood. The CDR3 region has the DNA TGTGCCAGCAGCTGGACAGGGACAGGGAGTCAGCCCCAGCATTTT. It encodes CASSWTGTGSQPQHF. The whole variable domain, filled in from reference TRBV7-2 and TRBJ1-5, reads GAGVSQSPSNKVTEKGKDVELRCDPISGHTALYWYRQSLGQGLEFLIYFQGNSAPDKSGLPSDRFSAERTGGSVSTLTIQRTQQEDSAVYLCASSWTGTGSQPQHFGDGTRLSIL.